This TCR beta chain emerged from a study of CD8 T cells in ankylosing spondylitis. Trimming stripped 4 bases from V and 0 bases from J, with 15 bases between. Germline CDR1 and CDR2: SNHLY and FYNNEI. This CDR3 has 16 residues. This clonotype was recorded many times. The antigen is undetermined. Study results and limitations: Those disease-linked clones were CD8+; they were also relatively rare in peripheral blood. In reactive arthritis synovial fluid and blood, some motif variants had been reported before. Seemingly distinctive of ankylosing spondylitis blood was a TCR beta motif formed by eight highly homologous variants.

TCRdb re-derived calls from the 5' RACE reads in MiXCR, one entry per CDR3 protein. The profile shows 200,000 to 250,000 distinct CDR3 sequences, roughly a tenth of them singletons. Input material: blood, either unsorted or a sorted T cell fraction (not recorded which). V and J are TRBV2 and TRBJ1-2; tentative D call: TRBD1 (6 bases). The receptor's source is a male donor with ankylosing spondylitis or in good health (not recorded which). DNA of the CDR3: TGTGCCAGCAGTGCTCGGGGGCTCCCTACTAACTATGGCTACACCTTC. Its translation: CASSARGLPTNYGYTF.